Here is one T cell receptor (beta chain) with its context. The data are from a study of shared clonotypes between healthy human individuals. Overall study context: Per donor, three plates held CD4 naive cells, three held CD4 memory, two held CD8 naive and one held CD8 memory.

Each cell subset's genomic DNA was divided evenly among several immunoSEQ plates. Some 30,000 T cell genomes, or about 200 ng DNA, went into the sorted-subset replicate PCRs. Per the original data handling: Junction-only immunoSEQ sequences carried no quality scores, so filtering differed. Clones were sequenced by immunoSEQ multiplex PCR, and TCRdb holds only the in-frame ones, with some missing. V, J and clone size derive from that table, while D and trimming were established from the DNA sequence. The sample contains 650,000 to 800,000 clones, 72% of which appear only once. J lost 2 bases, V lost 1 base, and 4 bases had no gene match. The CDR3 spans 16 residues. Per the germline V gene, CDR1 is MGHRA and CDR2 is YSYEKL.

The clonotype comes from a woman under 40 in good health. Sequenced material: memory CD4+ T cells sorted from blood. Sample subset: CD45RA-negative fraction. This chain connects TRBV4-1 to TRBJ1-5; 8 bases line up with TRBD1. Here the CDR3 reads CASSQGIQGGNQPQHF. The CDR3 DNA sequence: TGCGCCAGCAGCCAAGGAATACAGGGGGGCAATCAGCCCCAGCATTTT.